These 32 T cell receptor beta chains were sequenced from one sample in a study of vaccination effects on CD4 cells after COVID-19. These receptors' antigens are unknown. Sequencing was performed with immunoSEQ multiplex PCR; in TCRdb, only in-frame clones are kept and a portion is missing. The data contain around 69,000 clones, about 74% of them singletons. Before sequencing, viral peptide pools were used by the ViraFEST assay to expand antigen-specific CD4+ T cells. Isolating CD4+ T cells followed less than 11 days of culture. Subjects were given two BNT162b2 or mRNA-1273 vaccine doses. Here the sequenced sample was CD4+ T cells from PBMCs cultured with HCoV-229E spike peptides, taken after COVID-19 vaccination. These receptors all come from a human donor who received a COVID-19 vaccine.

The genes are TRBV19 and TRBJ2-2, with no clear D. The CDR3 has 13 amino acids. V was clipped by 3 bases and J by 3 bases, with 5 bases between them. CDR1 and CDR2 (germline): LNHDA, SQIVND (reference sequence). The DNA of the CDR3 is TGTGCCAGTAGTATTTCGGACACCGGGGAGCTGTTTTTT. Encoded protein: CASSISDTGELFF. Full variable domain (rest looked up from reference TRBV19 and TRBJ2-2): DGGITQSPKYLFRKEGQNVTLSCEQNLNHDAMYWYRQDPGQGLRLIYYSQIVNDFQKGDIAEGYSVSREKKESFPLTVTSAQKNPTAFYLCASSISDTGELFFGEGSRLTVL.

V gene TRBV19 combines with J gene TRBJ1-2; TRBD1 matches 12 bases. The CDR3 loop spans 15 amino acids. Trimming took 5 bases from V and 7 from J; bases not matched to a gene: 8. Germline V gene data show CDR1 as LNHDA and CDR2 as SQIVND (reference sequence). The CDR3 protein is CASSLRGTGGRGYTF. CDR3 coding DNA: TGTGCCAGTAGTCTCCGAGGGACAGGGGGCCGTGGCTACACCTTC.

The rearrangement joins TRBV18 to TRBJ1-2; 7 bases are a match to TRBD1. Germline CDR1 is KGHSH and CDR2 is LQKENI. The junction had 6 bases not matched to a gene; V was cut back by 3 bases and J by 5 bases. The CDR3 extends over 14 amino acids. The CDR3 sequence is CASSPDRDSYGYTF. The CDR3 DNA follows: TGTGCCAGCTCACCTGACAGGGACTCTTATGGCTACACCTTC.

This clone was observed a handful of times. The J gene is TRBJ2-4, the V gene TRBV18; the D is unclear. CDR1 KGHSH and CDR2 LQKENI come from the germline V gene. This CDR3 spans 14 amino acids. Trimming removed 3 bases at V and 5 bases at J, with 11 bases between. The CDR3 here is CASSPGLNENIQYF. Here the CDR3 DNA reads TGTGCCAGCTCACCGGGATTGAATGAAAACATTCAGTACTTC.

The chain's CDR3 is CASSLVAGNQPQHF. CDR3 sequence (DNA): TGCGCCAGCAGCTTGGTTGCAGGGAATCAGCCCCAGCATTTT. V usage is TRBV5-1 and J usage is TRBJ1-5; D might be TRBD1 (5 bases). V was trimmed by 0 bases and J by 4 bases, leaving 8 bases between them. CDR3 length: 14 amino acids. Germline CDR1 is SGHRS and CDR2 is YFSETQ.

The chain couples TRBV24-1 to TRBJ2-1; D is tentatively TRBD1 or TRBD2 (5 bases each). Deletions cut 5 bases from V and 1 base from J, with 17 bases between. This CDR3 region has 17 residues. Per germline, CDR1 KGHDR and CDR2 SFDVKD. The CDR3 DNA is TGTGCCACCAGTGGCCCACCCGGGACCGAGTCCTACAATGAGCAGTTCTTC. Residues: CATSGPPGTESYNEQFF.

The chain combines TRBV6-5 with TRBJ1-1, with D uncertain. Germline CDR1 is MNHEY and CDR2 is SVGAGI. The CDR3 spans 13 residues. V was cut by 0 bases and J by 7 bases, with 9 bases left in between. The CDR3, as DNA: TGTGCCAGCAGTTACTCCCCGTTCGGTGAAGCTTTCTTT. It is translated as CASSYSPFGEAFF.

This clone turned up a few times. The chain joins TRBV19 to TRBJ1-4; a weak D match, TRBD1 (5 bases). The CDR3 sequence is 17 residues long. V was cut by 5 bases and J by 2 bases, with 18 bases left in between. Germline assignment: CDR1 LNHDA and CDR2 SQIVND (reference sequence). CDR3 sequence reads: CASSSLPIWGTNEKLFF. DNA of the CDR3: TGTGCCAGTAGTTCCCTCCCGATTTGGGGCACTAATGAAAAACTGTTTTTT.

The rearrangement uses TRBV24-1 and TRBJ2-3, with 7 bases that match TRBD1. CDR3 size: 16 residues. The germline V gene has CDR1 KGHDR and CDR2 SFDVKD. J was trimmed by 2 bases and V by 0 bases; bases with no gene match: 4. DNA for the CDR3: TGTGCCACCAGTGATTTGGTCGGACAGGCCACAGATACGCAGTATTTT. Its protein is CATSDLVGQATDTQYF.

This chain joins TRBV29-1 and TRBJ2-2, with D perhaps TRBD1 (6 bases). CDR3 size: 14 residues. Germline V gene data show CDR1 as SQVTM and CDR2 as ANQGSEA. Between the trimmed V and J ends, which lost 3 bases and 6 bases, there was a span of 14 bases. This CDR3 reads CSVEKQGPAGELFF. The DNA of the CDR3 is TGCAGCGTTGAGAAACAGGGTCCGGCCGGGGAGCTGTTTTTT.

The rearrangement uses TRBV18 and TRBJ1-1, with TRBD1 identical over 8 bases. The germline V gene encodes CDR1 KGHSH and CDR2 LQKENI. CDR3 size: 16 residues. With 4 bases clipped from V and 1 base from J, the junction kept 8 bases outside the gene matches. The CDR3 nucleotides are TGTGCCAGCTCACAGGGACAGGTTAAGGAGAACACTGAAGCTTTCTTT. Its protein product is CASSQGQVKENTEAFF.

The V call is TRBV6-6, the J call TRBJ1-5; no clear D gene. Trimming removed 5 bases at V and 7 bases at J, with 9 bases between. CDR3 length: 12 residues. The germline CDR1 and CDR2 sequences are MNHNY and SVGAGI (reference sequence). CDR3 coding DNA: TGTGCCAGCAGTAGCTCGTCGCAGCCCCAGCATTTT. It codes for CASSSSSQPQHF.

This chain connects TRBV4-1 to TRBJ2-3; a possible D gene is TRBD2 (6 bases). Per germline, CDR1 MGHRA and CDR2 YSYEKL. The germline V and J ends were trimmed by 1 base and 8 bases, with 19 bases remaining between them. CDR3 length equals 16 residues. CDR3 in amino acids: CASSQVLAGFLGTQYF. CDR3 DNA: TGCGCCAGCAGCCAAGTACTAGCTGGGTTCTTGGGTACGCAGTATTTT.

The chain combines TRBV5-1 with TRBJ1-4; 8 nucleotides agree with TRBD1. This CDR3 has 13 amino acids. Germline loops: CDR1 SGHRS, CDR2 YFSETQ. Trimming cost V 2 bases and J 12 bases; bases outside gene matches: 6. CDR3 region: CASSLIPDRELFF. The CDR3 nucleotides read TGCGCCAGCAGCTTAATACCGGACAGGGAACTGTTTTTT.

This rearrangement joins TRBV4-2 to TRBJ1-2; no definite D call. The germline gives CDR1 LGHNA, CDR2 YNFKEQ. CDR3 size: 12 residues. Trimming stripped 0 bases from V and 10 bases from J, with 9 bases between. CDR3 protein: CASSQEQRYYTF. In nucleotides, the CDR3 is TGTGCCAGCAGCCAAGAGCAGCGCTACTACACCTTC.

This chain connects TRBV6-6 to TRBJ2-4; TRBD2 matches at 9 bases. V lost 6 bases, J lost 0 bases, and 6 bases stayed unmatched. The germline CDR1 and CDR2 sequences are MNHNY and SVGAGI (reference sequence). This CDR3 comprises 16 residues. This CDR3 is CASSSGLALAKNIQYF. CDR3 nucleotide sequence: TGTGCCAGCAGCTCAGGACTAGCGCTAGCCAAAAACATTCAGTACTTC.

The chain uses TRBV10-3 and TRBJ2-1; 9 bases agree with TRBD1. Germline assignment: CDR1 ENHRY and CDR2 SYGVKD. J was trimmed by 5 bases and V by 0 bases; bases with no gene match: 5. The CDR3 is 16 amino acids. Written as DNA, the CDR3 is TGTGCCATCAGTGAGTCGCACAGGGGGCAAAACAATGAGCAGTTCTTC. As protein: CAISESHRGQNNEQFF.

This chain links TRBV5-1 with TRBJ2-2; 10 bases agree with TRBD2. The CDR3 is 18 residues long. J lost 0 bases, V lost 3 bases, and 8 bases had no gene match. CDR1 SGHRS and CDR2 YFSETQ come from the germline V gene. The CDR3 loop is CASSSILSGGSNTGELFF. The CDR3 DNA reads TGCGCCAGCAGCTCGATACTTAGCGGGGGGTCGAACACCGGGGAGCTGTTTTTT.

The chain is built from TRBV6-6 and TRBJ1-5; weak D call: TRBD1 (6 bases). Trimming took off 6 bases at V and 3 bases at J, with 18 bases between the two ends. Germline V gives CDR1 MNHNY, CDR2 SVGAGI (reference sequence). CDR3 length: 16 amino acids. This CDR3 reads CASRPLGQRDNQPQHF. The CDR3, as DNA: TGTGCCAGCAGACCTCTCGGACAGCGAGACAATCAGCCCCAGCATTTT.

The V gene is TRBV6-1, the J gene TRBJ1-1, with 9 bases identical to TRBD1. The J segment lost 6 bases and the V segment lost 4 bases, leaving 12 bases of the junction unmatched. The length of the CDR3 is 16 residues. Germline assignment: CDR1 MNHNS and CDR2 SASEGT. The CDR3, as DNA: TGTGCCAGCAGTGTACAGGGGGCGAAGTTCAGGGCTGAAGCTTTCTTT. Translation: CASSVQGAKFRAEAFF.

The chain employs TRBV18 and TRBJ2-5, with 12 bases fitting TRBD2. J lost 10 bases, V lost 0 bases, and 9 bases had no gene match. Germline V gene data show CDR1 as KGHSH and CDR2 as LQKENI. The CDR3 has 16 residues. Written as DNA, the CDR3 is TGTGCCAGCTCACCACCGGGACTAGCGGGCCATTACGGCCAGTACTTC. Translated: CASSPPGLAGHYGQYF.

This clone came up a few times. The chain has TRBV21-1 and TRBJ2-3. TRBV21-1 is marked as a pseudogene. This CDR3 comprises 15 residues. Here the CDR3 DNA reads TGTGCCAGCAGCAAGGGGGGCAGGGTTTCTGCCTTTCAGTATTTT. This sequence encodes CASSKGGRVSAFQYF.

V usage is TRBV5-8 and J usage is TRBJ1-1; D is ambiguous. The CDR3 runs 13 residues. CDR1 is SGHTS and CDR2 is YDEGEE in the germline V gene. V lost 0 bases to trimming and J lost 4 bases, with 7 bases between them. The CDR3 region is CASSLDSLTEAFF. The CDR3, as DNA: TGTGCCAGCAGCTTGGACAGTCTCACTGAAGCTTTCTTT.

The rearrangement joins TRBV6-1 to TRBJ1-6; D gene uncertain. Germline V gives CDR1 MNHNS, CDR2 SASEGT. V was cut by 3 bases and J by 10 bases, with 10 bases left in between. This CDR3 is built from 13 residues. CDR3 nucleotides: TGTGCCAGCAGTGATTTACGACAATCACCCCTCCACTTT. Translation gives CASSDLRQSPLHF.

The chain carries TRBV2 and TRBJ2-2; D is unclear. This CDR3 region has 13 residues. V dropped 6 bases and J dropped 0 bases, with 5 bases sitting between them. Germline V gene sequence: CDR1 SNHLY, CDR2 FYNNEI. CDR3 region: CASRTTNTGELFF. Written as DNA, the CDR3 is TGTGCCAGCAGGACCACGAACACCGGGGAGCTGTTTTTT.

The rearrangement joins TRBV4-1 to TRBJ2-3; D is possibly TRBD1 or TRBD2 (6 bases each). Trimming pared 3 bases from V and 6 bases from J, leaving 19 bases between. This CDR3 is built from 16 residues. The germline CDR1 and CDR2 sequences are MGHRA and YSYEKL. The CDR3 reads CASSQGGAGAGDTQYF. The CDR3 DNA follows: TGCGCCAGCAGCCAGGGCGGGGCAGGGGCCGGTGATACGCAGTATTTT.

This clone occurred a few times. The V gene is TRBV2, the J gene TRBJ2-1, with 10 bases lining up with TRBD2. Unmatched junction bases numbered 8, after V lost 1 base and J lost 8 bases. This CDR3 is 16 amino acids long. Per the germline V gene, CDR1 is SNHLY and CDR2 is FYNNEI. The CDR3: CASSEVRAGGIDEQFF. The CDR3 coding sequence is TGTGCCAGCAGTGAAGTTCGAGCGGGGGGGATAGATGAGCAGTTCTTC. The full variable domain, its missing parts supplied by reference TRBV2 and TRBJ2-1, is EPEVTQTPSHQVTQMGQEVILRCVPISNHLYFYWYRQILGQKVEFLVSFYNNEISEKSEIFDDQFSVERPDGSNFTLKIRSTKLEDSAMYFCASSEVRAGGIDEQFFGPGTRLTVL.

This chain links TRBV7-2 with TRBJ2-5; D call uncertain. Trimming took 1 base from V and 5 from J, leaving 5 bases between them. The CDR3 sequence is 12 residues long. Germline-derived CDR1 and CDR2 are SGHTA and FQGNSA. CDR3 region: CASSLVIETQYF. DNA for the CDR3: TGTGCCAGCAGCTTAGTTATCGAGACCCAGTACTTC.

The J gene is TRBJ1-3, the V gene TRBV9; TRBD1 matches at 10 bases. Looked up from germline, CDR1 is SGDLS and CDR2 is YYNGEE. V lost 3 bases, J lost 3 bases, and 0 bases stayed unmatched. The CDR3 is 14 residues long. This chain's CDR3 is CASSGDRGGNTIYF. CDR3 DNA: TGTGCCAGCAGCGGGGACAGGGGTGGAAACACCATATATTTT.

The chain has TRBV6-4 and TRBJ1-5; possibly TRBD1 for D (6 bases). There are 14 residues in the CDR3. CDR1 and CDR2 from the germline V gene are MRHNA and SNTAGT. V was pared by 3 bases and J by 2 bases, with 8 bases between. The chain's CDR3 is CASSEGGGNQPQHF. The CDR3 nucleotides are TGTGCCAGCAGTGAAGGGGGGGGCAATCAGCCCCAGCATTTT.

CDR3 in DNA: TGTGCCAGCTCACCGGGACAGGGGTTCTACGAGCAGTACGTC. Translated, it gives CASSPGQGFYEQYV. The chain uses TRBV18 and TRBJ2-7, with 10 bases that match TRBD1. Germline V gives CDR1 KGHSH, CDR2 LQKENI. With V trimmed by 3 bases and J by 3 bases, 2 bases remained unmatched. The CDR3 is made up of 14 amino acids.

CDR3 residues: CASRRGQGVYEQYV. CDR3 nucleotides: TGTGCCAGCAGAAGGGGACAGGGAGTCTACGAGCAGTACGTC. The rearrangement links TRBV6-5 to TRBJ2-7, with 9 bases lining up with TRBD1. This CDR3 spans 14 amino acids. Losses at the gene ends were 6 bases for V and 3 bases for J; bases not matched to a gene: 6. The germline CDR1 and CDR2 sequences are MNHEY and SVGAGI.